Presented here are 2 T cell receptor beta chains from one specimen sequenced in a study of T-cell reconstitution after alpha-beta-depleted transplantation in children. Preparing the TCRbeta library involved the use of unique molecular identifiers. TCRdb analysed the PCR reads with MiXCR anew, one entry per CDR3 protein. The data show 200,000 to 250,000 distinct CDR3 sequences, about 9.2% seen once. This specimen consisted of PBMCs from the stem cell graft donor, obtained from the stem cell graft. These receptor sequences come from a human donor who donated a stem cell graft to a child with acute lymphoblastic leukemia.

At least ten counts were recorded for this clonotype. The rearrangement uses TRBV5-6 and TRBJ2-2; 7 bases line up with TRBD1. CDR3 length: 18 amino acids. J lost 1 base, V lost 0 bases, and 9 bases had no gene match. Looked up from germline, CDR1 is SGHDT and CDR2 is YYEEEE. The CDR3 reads CASSLAFVRDRNTGELFF. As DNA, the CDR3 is TGTGCCAGCAGCTTGGCCTTCGTTCGGGACAGGAACACCGGGGAGCTGTTTTTT.

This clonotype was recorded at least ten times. CDR3 loop: CASSPSQDSFYGYTF. The DNA of the CDR3 is TGTGCCAGCTCACCATCCCAGGACAGCTTCTATGGCTACACCTTC. The chain uses TRBV18 and TRBJ1-2; D is possibly TRBD1 (6 bases). The ends were cut back, 2 bases at V and 4 bases at J, with 14 bases in the middle. The CDR3 has 15 residues. Germline CDR1 is KGHSH and CDR2 is LQKENI.